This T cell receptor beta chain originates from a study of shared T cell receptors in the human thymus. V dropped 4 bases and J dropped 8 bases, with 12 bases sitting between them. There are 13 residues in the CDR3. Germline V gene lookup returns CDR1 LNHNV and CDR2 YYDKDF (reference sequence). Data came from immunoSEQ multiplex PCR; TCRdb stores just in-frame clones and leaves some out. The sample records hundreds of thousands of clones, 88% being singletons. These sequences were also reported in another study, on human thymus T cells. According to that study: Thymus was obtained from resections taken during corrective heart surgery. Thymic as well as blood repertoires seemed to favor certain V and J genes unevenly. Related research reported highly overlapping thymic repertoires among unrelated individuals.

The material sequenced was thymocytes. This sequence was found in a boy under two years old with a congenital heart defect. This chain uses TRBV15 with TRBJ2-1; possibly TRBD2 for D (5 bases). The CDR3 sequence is CATSTTQRYEQFF. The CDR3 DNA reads TGTGCCACCAGCACCACTCAGCGGTATGAGCAGTTCTTC.